The 7 T cell receptor beta chains in this list originate from one sample, sequenced in a study of shared clonotypes between healthy human individuals. Profiling relied on immunoSEQ multiplex PCR, and the TCRdb table lists in-frame clones only, not all of them. The table includes approximately 330,000 clones, around 79% detected once. The specimen sequenced was memory CD4+ T cells sorted from blood. Subset here: CD45RA-negative fraction. Source of these receptors: a man between 25 and 39 years old in good health.

This clone occurred once. V gene TRBV5-5 combines with J gene TRBJ2-7; D possibly corresponds to TRBD2 (6 bases). CDR3 length: 16 residues. In germline, CDR1 is SGHKS, CDR2 YYEKEE (reference sequence). V was clipped by 0 bases and J by 2 bases, with 15 bases between them. The CDR3 protein is CASSLGGGASPYEQYF. The CDR3 nucleotides read TGTGCCAGCAGCTTGGGAGGAGGGGCCAGTCCCTACGAGCAGTACTTC. The full variable domain, its missing parts supplied by reference TRBV5-5 and TRBJ2-7, is DAGVTQSPTHLIKTRGQQVTLRCSPISGHKSVSWYQQVLGQGPQFIFQYYEKEERGRGNFPDRFSARQFPNYSSELNVNALLLGDSALYLCASSLGGGASPYEQYFGPGTRLTVT.

The chain couples TRBV5-4 to TRBJ2-3; possibly TRBD2 for D (6 bases). This CDR3 is built from 17 residues. In germline, CDR1 is SGHNT, CDR2 YYREEE (reference sequence). Trimming cost V 3 bases and J 4 bases, with 21 bases left between them. DNA for the CDR3: TGTGCCAGCAGCTACTTACTAGCACCCCTGGGGCCAGATACGCAGTATTTT. Translated: CASSYLLAPLGPDTQYF.

The gene calls are TRBV5-1 and TRBJ1-2, with 7 nucleotides matching TRBD1. From germline, CDR1 is SGHRS and CDR2 YFSETQ. The length of the CDR3 is 17 residues. With V trimmed by 4 bases and J by 5 bases, 17 bases remained unmatched. For the CDR3, the DNA is TGCGCCAGCAGCACTCAACCCGGGACAGTTACATTTTATGGCTACACCTTC. It specifies CASSTQPGTVTFYGYTF.

The chain has TRBV28 and TRBJ1-4; possible D gene TRBD1, 6 bases. The V gene lost 7 bases and the J gene lost 6 bases, with 15 bases spanning the gap. Germline V gives CDR1 MDHEN, CDR2 SYDVKM. The CDR3 sequence is 14 residues long. CDR3 nucleotide sequence: TGTGCCAGCATCTCGGCAGGGGTTGATGAAAAACTGTTTTTT. Translation: CASISAGVDEKLFF.

This chain connects TRBV6-5 to TRBJ2-7; 9 nucleotides agree with TRBD1. With 8 bases clipped from V and 4 bases from J, the junction kept 9 bases outside the gene matches. The CDR3 is made up of 14 amino acids. CDR1 is MNHEY, CDR2 SVGAGI, per germline. Here the CDR3 reads CASRRDRVIYEQYF. The CDR3 coding sequence is TGTGCCAGCCGACGGGACAGGGTAATATACGAGCAGTACTTC.

CDR3 region: CASRGAGTVGNYGYTF. The CDR3 DNA reads as TGTGCCAGTAGAGGAGCTGGGACGGTGGGCAACTATGGCTACACCTTC. The chain recombines TRBV19 with TRBJ1-2, with a weak D call TRBD1 (5 bases). V was clipped by 6 bases and J by 2 bases, with 19 bases between them. The CDR3 is 16 amino acids. Germline CDR1 LNHDA, CDR2 SQIVND (reference sequence).

The rearrangement joins TRBV7-2 to TRBJ2-3, with 8 nucleotides matching TRBD2. The trim removed 1 base at V and 4 bases at J, leaving 4 bases unmatched. In germline, CDR1 is SGHTA, CDR2 FQGNSA. This CDR3 comprises 15 residues. The CDR3 DNA reads as TGTGCCAGCAGCTTAGATGGCGGGAGGTCAGATACGCAGTATTTT. Its translation: CASSLDGGRSDTQYF.